This TCR beta chain was found in a study of blood T cells in healthy people across ages. The second PCR ran 7 to 11 cycles with a sample-barcoded 5' primer and J-beta primers. From the 5' RACE reads, TCRdb called clonotypes with MiXCR, one entry per CDR3 protein. The data hold approximately 360,000 distinct CDR3 sequences, with about 55% observed a single time. This receptor was obtained from a man between 60 and 75 years old in good health. The material sequenced was blood.

The CDR3 DNA sequence: TGTGCCAGCAGCTTAGTTGGAGGGGTCAATCAGCCCCAGTATTTT. It codes for CASSLVGGVNQPQYF. V and J are TRBV7-2 and TRBJ1-5; TRBD2 might be the D (6 bases). The better agreement between TRBJ2-3 and the DNA end casts doubt on the J call. From germline, CDR1 is SGHTA and CDR2 FQGNSA. The CDR3 is 15 residues long.